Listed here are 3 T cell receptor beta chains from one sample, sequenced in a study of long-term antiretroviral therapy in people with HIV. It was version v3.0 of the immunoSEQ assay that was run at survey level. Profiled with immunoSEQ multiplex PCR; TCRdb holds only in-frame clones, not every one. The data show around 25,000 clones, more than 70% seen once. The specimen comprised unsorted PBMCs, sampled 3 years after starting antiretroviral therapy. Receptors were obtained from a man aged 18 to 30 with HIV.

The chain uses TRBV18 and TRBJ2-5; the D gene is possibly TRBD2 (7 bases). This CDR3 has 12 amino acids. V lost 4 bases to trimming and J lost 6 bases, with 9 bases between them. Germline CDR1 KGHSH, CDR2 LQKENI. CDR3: CASSLGGQTQYF. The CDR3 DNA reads TGTGCCAGCTCACTGGGGGGGCAGACCCAGTACTTC.

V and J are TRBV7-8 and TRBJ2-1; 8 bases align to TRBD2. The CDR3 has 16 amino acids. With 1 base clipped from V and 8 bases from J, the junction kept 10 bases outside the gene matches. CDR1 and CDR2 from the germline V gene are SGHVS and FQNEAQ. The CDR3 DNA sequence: TGTGCCAGCAGCTTAGAGGCCGGGACTAGGAGTGATGAGCAGTTCTTC. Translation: CASSLEAGTRSDEQFF.

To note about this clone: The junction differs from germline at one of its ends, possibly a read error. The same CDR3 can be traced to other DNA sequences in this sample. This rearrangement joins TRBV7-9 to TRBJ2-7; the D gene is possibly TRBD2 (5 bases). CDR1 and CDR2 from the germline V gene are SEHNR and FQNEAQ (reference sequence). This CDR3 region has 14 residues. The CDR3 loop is CASSLGESSYEQYF. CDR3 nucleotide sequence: TGTGCCAGCAGCTTAGGGGAGAGCTCCTACGAACAGTACTTC.